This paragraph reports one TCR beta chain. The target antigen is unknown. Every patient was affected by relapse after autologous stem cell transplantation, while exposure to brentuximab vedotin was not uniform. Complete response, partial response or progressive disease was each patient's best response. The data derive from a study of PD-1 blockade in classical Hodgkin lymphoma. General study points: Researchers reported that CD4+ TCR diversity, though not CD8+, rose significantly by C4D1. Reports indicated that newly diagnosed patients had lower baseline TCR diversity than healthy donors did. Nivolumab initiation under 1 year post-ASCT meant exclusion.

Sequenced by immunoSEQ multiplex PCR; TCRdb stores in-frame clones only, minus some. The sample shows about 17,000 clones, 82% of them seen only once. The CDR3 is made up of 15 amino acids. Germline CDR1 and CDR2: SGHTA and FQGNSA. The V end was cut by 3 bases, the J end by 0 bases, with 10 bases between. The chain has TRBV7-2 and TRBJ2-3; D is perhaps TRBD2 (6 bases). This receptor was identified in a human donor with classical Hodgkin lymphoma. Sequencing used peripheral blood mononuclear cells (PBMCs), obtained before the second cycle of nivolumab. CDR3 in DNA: TGTGCCAGCAGCTTCTCCGGGACTAGCACAGATACGCAGTATTTT. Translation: CASSFSGTSTDTQYF.